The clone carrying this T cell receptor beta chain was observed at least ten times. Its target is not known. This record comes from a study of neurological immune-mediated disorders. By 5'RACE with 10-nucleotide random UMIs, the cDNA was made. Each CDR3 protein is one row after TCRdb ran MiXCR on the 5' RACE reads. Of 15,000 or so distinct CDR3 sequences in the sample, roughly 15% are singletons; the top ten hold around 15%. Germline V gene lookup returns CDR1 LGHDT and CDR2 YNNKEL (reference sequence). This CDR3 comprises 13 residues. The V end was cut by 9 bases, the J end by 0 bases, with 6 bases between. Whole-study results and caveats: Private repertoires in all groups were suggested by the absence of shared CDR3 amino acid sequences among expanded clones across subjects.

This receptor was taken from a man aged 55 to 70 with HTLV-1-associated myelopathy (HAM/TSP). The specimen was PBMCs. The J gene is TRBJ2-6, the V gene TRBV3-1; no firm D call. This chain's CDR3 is CASTSSGANVLTF. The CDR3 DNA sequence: TGTGCCAGTACGAGCTCTGGGGCCAACGTCCTGACTTTC.